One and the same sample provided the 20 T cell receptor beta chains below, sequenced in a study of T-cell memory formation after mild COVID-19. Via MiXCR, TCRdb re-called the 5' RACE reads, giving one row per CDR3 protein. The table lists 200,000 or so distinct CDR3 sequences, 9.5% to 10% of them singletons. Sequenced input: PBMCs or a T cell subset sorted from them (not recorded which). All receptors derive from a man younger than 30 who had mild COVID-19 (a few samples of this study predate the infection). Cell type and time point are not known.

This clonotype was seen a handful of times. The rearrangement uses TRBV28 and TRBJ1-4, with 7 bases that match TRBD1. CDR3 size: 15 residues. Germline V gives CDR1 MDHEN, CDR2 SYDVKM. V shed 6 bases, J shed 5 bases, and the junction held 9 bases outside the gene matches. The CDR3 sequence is CASSSQTGPNEKLFF. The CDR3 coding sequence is TGTGCCAGCAGCTCTCAGACAGGGCCAAATGAAAAACTGTTTTTT.

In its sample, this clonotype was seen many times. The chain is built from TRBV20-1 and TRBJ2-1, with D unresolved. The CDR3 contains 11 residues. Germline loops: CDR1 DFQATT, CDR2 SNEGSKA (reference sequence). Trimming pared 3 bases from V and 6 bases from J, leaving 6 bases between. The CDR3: CSARPVNEQFF. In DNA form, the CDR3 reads TGCAGTGCTAGGCCGGTCAATGAGCAGTTCTTC.

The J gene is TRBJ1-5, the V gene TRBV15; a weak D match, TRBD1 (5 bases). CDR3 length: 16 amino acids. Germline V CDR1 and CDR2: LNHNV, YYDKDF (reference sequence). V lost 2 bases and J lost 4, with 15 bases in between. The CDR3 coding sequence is TGTGCCACCAGCAGACCTCCGCTGGGGGGGAATCAGCCCCAGCATTTT. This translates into CATSRPPLGGNQPQHF.

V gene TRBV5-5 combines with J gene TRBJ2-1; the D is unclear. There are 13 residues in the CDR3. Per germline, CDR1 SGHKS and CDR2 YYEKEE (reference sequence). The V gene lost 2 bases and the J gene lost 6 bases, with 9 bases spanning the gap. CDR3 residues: CASSLRTSNEQFF. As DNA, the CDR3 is TGTGCCAGCAGCTTAAGAACAAGCAATGAGCAGTTCTTC.

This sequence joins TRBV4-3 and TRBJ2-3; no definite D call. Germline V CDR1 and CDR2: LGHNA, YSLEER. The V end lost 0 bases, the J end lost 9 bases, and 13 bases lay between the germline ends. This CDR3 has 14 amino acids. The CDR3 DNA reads TGCGCCAGCAGCCAAGAAACTATGCTAAGGACGCAGTATTTT. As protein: CASSQETMLRTQYF.

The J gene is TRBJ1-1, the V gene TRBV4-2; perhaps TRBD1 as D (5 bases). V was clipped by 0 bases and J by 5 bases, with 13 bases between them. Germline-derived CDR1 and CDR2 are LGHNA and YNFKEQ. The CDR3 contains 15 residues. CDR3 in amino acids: CASSQDGGSRTEAFF. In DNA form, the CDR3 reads TGTGCCAGCAGCCAAGATGGGGGAAGTAGGACTGAAGCTTTCTTT.

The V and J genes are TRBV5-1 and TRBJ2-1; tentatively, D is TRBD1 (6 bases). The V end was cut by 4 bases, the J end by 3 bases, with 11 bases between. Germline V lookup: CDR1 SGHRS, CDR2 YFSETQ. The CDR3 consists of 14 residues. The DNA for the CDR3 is TGCGCCAGCAGCCGCGGACAGCGCTACAATGAGCAGTTCTTC. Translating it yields CASSRGQRYNEQFF.

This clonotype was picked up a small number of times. For the CDR3, the DNA is TGTGCCATCACGGTCTGGCGGGGGAGTTACAATGAGCAGTTCTTC. Protein sequence: CAITVWRGSYNEQFF. The chain has TRBV10-3 and TRBJ2-1, with 7 positions matching TRBD2. V shed 7 bases, J shed 4 bases, and the junction held 10 bases outside the gene matches. The CDR3 runs to 15 residues. Germline CDR1 reads ENHRY; CDR2 reads SYGVKD.

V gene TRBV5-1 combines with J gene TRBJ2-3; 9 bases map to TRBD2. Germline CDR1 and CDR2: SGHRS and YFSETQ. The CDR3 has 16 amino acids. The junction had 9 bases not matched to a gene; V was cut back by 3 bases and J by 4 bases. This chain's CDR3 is CASSSEGLAGPDTQYF. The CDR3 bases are TGCGCCAGCAGCTCAGAGGGCCTAGCGGGGCCAGATACGCAGTATTTT.

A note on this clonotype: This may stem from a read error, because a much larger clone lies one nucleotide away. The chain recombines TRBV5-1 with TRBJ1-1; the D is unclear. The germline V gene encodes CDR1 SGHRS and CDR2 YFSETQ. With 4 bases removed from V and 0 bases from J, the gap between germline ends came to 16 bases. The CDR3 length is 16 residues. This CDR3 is CASSRTYSRLNTEAFF. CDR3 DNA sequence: TGCGCCAGCAGCCGGACCTACAGTAGGCTGAACACTGAAGCTTTCTTT.

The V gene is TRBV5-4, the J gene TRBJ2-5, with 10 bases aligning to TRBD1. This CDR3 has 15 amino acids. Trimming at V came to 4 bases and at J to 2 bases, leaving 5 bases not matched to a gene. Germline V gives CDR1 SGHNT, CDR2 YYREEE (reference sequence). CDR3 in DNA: TGTGCCAGCAGCGCGGGACAGGGGATTCAAGAGACCCAGTACTTC. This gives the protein CASSAGQGIQETQYF.

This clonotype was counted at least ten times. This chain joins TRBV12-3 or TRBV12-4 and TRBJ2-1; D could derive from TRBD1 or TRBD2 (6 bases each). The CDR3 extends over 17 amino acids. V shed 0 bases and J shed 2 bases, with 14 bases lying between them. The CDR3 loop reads CASSLAEGGRAYNEQFF. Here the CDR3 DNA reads TGTGCCAGCAGTTTAGCGGAGGGGGGTCGCGCCTACAATGAGCAGTTCTTC.

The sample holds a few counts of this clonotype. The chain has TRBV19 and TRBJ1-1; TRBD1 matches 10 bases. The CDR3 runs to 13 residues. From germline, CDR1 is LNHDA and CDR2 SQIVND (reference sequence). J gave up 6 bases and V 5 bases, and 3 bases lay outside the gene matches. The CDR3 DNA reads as TGTGCCAGTAGTGGCGACAGGGGGCCTGAAGCTTTCTTT. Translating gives CASSGDRGPEAFF.

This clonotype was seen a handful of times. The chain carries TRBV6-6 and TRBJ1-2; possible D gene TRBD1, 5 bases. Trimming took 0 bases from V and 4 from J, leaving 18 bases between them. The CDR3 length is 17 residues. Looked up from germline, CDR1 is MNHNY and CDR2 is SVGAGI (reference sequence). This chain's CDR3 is CASSYSNRGPGGYGYTF. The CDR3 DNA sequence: TGTGCCAGCAGTTACTCGAACCGGGGCCCGGGAGGCTATGGCTACACCTTC.

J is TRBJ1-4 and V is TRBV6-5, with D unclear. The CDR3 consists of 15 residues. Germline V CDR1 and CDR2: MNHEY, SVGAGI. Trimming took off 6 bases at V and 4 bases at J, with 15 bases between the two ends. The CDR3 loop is CASRVERSGNEKLFF. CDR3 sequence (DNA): TGTGCCAGCAGAGTAGAGCGGTCCGGTAATGAAAAACTGTTTTTT.

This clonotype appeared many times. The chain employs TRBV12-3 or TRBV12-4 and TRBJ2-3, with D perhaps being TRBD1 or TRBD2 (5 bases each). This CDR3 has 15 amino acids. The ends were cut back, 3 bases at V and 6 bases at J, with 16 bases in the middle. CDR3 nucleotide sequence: TGTGCCAGCAGTTTTGGTGGGGGTCGTGGGGATACGCAGTATTTT. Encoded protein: CASSFGGGRGDTQYF.

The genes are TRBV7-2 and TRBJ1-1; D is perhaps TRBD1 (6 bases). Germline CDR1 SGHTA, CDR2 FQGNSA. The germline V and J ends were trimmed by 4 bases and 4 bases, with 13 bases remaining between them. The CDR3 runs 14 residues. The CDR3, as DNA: TGTGCCAGCAGCTCCCAGGGGCGCGGCACTGAAGCTTTCTTT. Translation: CASSSQGRGTEAFF.

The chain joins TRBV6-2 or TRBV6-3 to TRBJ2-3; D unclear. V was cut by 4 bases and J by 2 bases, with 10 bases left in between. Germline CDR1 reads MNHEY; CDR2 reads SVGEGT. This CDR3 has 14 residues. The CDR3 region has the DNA TGTGCCAGCAGTTCCAGACGGATCACAGATACGCAGTATTTT. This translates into CASSSRRITDTQYF.

The CDR3 protein is CASSPPVRETQYF. The DNA of the CDR3 is TGTGCCAGCTCTCCCCCGGTCCGAGAGACCCAGTACTTC. The gene calls are TRBV18 and TRBJ2-5; D is uncertain. V was shortened by 6 bases and J by 4 bases, with 12 bases between the two germline ends. Germline CDR1 is KGHSH and CDR2 is LQKENI. CDR3 size: 13 residues.

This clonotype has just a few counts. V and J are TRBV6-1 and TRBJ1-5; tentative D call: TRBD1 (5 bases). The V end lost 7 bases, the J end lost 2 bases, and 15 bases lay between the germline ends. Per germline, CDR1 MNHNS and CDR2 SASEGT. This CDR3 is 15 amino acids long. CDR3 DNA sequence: TGTGCCAGCATCCGTGGCCAAGGGGGCAATCAGCCCCAGCATTTT. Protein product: CASIRGQGGNQPQHF.